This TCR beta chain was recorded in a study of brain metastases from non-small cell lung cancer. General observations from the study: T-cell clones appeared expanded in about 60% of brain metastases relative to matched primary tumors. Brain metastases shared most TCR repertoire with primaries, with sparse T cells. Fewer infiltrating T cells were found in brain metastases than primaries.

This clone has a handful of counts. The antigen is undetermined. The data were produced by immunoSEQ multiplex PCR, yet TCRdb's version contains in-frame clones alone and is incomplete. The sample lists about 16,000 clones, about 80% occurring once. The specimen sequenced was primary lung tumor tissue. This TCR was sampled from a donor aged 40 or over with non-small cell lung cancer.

The chain's CDR3 is CSPLGDTQYF. The CDR3 DNA sequence: TGCAGTCCCCTGGGGGATACGCAGTATTTT. The chain combines TRBV20-1 with TRBJ2-3; D is uncertain. Germline CDR1 and CDR2: DFQATT and SNEGSKA (reference sequence). The length of the CDR3 is 10 residues. Between the trimmed V and J ends, which lost 8 bases and 6 bases, there was a span of 9 bases.